The rows below give T cell receptor beta chains drawn from one sample of a study of T cell responses to AZD1222 COVID-19 vaccine. The method was immunoSEQ multiplex PCR; TCRdb's version includes in-frame clones alone and lacks a portion of them. The sample lists nearly 110,000 clones; more than 80% were seen once. The sample in question was peripheral blood, obtained on day 0 of AZD1222 vaccination. These receptors originate from an adult in good health. Each CDR3 is given with its conserved first and last residue. A D gene is named only where the DNA matches it firmly. The size of a clone is reported for some rows only, either as once, few or many, or as a class for expanded clones.

D	V	J	size	DNA	CDR3
.	TRBV19	TRBJ2-3	.	TGTGCCAGTAGTATAAGGGATACGCAGTATTTT	CASSIRDTQYF
TRBD1	TRBV30	TRBJ1-1	.	TGTGCCTGGAGCCGGACAGGGAACACTGAAGCTTTCTTT	CAWSRTGNTEAFF
TRBD1	TRBV28	TRBJ1-2	once	TGTGCCAGCAGTAATATTCAGGGACAGGGATATGATGGCTACACCTTC	CASSNIQGQGYDGYTF
.	TRBV6-1	TRBJ1-3	.	TGTGCCAGCAGTGTGGCGAGCCGCCCGCGGGGAAACACCATATATTTT	CASSVASRPRGNTIYF
.	TRBV18	TRBJ2-7	.	TGTGCCAGCTCCCTGAGTCCCCGGGAGACGGGCTACGAGCAGTACTTC	CASSLSPRETGYEQYF
TRBD1	TRBV24-1	TRBJ2-7	.	TGTGCCACCAGTGACCCATCGGGACAGGTCCACGAGCAGTACTTC	CATSDPSGQVHEQYF
.	TRBV7-6	TRBJ1-3	.	TGTGCCAGCAGCTTAGGACCCGAGGCTGGAAACACCATATATTTT	CASSLGPEAGNTIYF
.	TRBV5-1	TRBJ2-7	.	TGCGCCAGCACCGGGACCGTAAACTACTACGAGCAGTACTTC	CASTGTVNYYEQYF
.	TRBV12-3/TRBV12-4	TRBJ1-5	.	TGTGCCAGCACCTTGGACAGTGAGCCCCAGCATTTT	CASTLDSEPQHF
.	TRBV3-1/TRBV3-2	TRBJ1-6	.	TGTGCCAGCTCTTTCAGGCAGAATAATTCACCCCTCCACTTT	CASSFRQNNSPLHF
.	TRBV27	TRBJ1-2	.	TGTGCCAGCAGCCCCCTGTCCGCCGGCGGCCACATCTATGGCTACACCTTC	CASSPLSAGGHIYGYTF
.	TRBV2	TRBJ1-5	.	TGTGCCAGCAGTCCCACAGGGATGGTCAATCAGCCCCAGCATTTT	CASSPTGMVNQPQHF
TRBD2	TRBV4-2	TRBJ2-7	.	TGTGCCAGCAGCCAAGGGACTAGCGGGGCGACCTACGAGCAGTACTTC	CASSQGTSGATYEQYF
.	TRBV3-1/TRBV3-2	TRBJ2-3	once	TGTGCCAGCAGCCAAGGGCTAGCGACAGATACGCAGTATTTT	CASSQGLATDTQYF
.	TRBV7-9	TRBJ1-2	.	TGTGCCAGCAGCTTAGCCCGGGATGGCTACACCTTC	CASSLARDGYTF
TRBD1	TRBV10-3	TRBJ2-5	.	TGTGCCATCAGGACGACAGGGGGCCGGGAGACCCAGTACTTC	CAIRTTGGRETQYF
.	TRBV7-3	TRBJ2-5	.	TGTGCCAGCAGCTTAGGCGGGGGGACAGGCGGGGAGACCCAGTACTTC	CASSLGGGTGGETQYF
.	TRBV9	TRBJ1-1	.	TGTGCCAGCAGCGCCCCAGCTCCGTCCACTGAAGCTTTCTTT	CASSAPAPSTEAFF
.	TRBV7-2	TRBJ1-2	.	TGTGCCAGCTTCCCCTCGGGAGGGGCTCTCTATGGCTACACCTTC	CASFPSGGALYGYTF
TRBD2	TRBV4-1	TRBJ2-3	.	TGCGCCAGCAGCCAACCAAGACTAGCGGGAGGAGGAACCACAGATACGCAGTATTTT	CASSQPRLAGGGTTDTQYF
TRBD2	TRBV5-1	TRBJ2-1	.	TGCGCCAGCAGCTTGGGAACTAGCGGAATTTACAATGAGCAGTTCTTC	CASSLGTSGIYNEQFF
.	TRBV10-3	TRBJ2-7	.	TGTGCCACCGGACAGAGCTCCTACGAGCAGTACTTC	CATGQSSYEQYF
.	TRBV16	TRBJ1-1	.	TGTGCCAGCAGCCAGGCCTTAGACACTGAAGCTTTCTTT	CASSQALDTEAFF
TRBD2	TRBV9	TRBJ2-5	.	TGTGCCAGCAGCGCCAGCGGGAGGGAGACCCAGTACTTC	CASSASGRETQYF
.	TRBV5-1	TRBJ2-2	.	TGCGCCAGCAGGGACAGACCCGACGCCGGGGAGCTGTTTTTT	CASRDRPDAGELFF
.	TRBV19	TRBJ1-4	.	TGTGCCAGTAGTATGAGGGGAACCAATGAAAAACTGTTTTTT	CASSMRGTNEKLFF
.	TRBV24-1	TRBJ2-1	.	TGTGCCACCAGTGATTTAGGCGGGTCGCTCGGGGATGAGCAGTTCTTC	CATSDLGGSLGDEQFF
.	TRBV4-3	TRBJ2-7	.	TGCGCCAGCAGCCAAGAAGGCGGGGCGGGGGAGCAGTACTTC	CASSQEGGAGEQYF
TRBD2	TRBV7-9	TRBJ2-7	.	TGTGCCAGCAGCCCGGGACTAGCGGGTCGGGGTGACGAGCAGTACTTC	CASSPGLAGRGDEQYF
TRBD1	TRBV4-2	TRBJ2-2	.	TGTGCCAGCAGCCGACCAATAGGACAGGGAGCCGGGGAGCTGTTTTTT	CASSRPIGQGAGELFF
.	TRBV9	TRBJ1-2	.	TGTGCCAGCAGCGCCGGCGCCAACTATGGCTACACCTTC	CASSAGANYGYTF
.	TRBV7-2	TRBJ1-4	.	TGTGCCAGCAGCCCTCCCTCGGGAAAGGAAAAACTGTTTTTT	CASSPPSGKEKLFF
.	TRBV3-1/TRBV3-2	TRBJ1-3	.	TGTGCCAGCAGCCAAGATTATGCAGGAGGCCTCTCTGGAAACACCATATATTTT	CASSQDYAGGLSGNTIYF
.	TRBV19	TRBJ2-6	.	TGTGCCAGTAGTATGCCAACAGGGACTGGGGCCAACGTCCTGACTTTC	CASSMPTGTGANVLTF
.	TRBV29-1	TRBJ1-3	.	TGCAGCGCCGCCTCGCCCGGAAACACCATATATTTT	CSAASPGNTIYF
.	TRBV5-4	TRBJ2-3	.	TGTGCCAGCAGCGGGGCTCCAGGGGAGGATACGCAGTATTTT	CASSGAPGEDTQYF
TRBD1	TRBV28	TRBJ2-5	once	TGTGCCAGCAGTTCCCCCAGGGGGCGCGAAGAGACCCAGTACTTC	CASSSPRGREETQYF
TRBD2	TRBV6-1	TRBJ2-5	.	TGTGCCAGCAGTGAAATAGCGGGGAGAGAGACCCAGTACTTC	CASSEIAGRETQYF
TRBD1	TRBV28	TRBJ1-4	.	TGTGCCAGCGTGACCGACAGGGGGAGGGGTGAAAAACTGTTTTTT	CASVTDRGRGEKLFF
.	TRBV24-1	TRBJ2-3	.	TGTGCCACCAGAGACGGGACATACAGCACAGATACGCAGTATTTT	CATRDGTYSTDTQYF
.	TRBV4-2	TRBJ1-2	.	TGTGCCAGCAGCCAAGATGGGCAGGGAGGGGACTATGGCTACACCTTC	CASSQDGQGGDYGYTF
.	TRBV5-1	TRBJ1-2	.	TGCGCCAGCAGCTTGTTCAACACACACTATGGCTACACCTTC	CASSLFNTHYGYTF
TRBD1	TRBV28	TRBJ1-4	.	TGTGCCATCAGGGACAGGGGGCGGGGTGAAAAACTGTTTTTT	CAIRDRGRGEKLFF
TRBD1	TRBV11-2	TRBJ1-2	.	TGTGCCAGCAGCTTAGAAGGGACAGGGGCCTATGGCTACACCTTC	CASSLEGTGAYGYTF
TRBD2	TRBV30	TRBJ2-5	.	TGTGCCTGGAGGTCTCTAGGCGGGAGGAGGCAAGAGACCCAGTACTTC	CAWRSLGGRRQETQYF
.	TRBV29-1	TRBJ2-1	.	TGCAGCGTTAGGTCGGGCGCCTCCTACAATGAGCAGTTCTTC	CSVRSGASYNEQFF
TRBD1	TRBV28	TRBJ1-2	.	TGTGCCAGCAGTTTAGTGGGACAGGCCTATGGCTACACCTTC	CASSLVGQAYGYTF
.	TRBV28	TRBJ2-2	.	TGTGCCAGCAGTTTTCCTACGGGGCCCACCGGGGAGCTGTTTTTT	CASSFPTGPTGELFF
.	TRBV18	TRBJ1-2	.	TGTGCCAGCTCAGCAACACTGGACAGTGAGGGTGGCTACACCTTC	CASSATLDSEGGYTF
.	TRBV7-3	TRBJ2-3	.	TGTGCCAGCAGCTTCCGTCCCCTTGATACGCAGTATTTT	CASSFRPLDTQYF
TRBD1	TRBV5-4	TRBJ1-3	once	TGTGCCAGCAGCATACAGGGGGAGACTGGAAACACCATATATTTT	CASSIQGETGNTIYF
TRBD1	TRBV11-1	TRBJ2-2	.	TGTGCCAGCAGCATTAACCCACAGGGGTCCGGGGAGCTGTTTTTT	CASSINPQGSGELFF
.	TRBV5-4	TRBJ2-3	once	TGTGCCAGCAGCGGGATGGTGGGGGCCGGAGGCACAGATACGCAGTATTTT	CASSGMVGAGGTDTQYF
TRBD1	TRBV5-1	TRBJ1-1	.	TGCGCCAGCAGACATACAAGGACAGGTTTTAACACTGAAGCTTTCTTT	CASRHTRTGFNTEAFF
.	TRBV28	TRBJ1-1	.	TGTGCCAGCAGTTTATGGGGACATACGAACACTGAAGCTTTCTTT	CASSLWGHTNTEAFF
TRBD2	TRBV5-4	TRBJ2-4	.	TGTGCCAGCAGCTCTCTTCCGGGACTAGACAAAAACATTCAGTACTTC	CASSSLPGLDKNIQYF
TRBD1	TRBV19	TRBJ1-5	.	TGTGCCAGTAGTATCCGGTCCCGGGGACAGAAAAATCAGCCCCAGCATTTT	CASSIRSRGQKNQPQHF